This T cell receptor (delta chain) was profiled in a study of gamma-delta T cells after stem cell transplantation. Unmatched junction bases numbered 32, after V lost 3 bases and J lost 1 base. The V gene's germline CDR1 is TVYSNPD and CDR2 GDNSRS (reference sequence). The CDR3 has 23 residues. This clone has only a few counts. TCRdb processed the RT-PCR reads again with the CATT caller. Of around 12,000 delta-chain clones listed, approximately 39% are singletons. Source material: gamma-delta T cells. The sequence came from a human donor. It is not recorded whose cells these are; they may come from a transplant donor. The V and J genes are TRDV3 and TRDJ1; 10 bases are a match to TRDD3. The CDR3 region is CAFPGIPSSVLGDFGSSTDKLIF. The CDR3, as DNA: TGTGCCTTCCCAGGAATACCTTCTTCCGTACTGGGGGATTTTGGGTCCAGCACCGATAAACTCATCTTT.